Shown below are 22 T cell receptor beta chains from a single sample sequenced in a study of siplizumab effects on memory and regulatory T cells. Data came from immunoSEQ multiplex PCR; TCRdb stores just in-frame clones and leaves some out. The table has over 65,000 clones, 95% seen once. Sequencing was carried out using CD8+ T cells sorted from blood. The receptors shown here come from a human donor in good health.

The sample holds a few counts of this clone. The chain joins TRBV15 to TRBJ2-2; D is possibly TRBD1 (5 bases). The CDR3 extends over 14 amino acids. Germline V lookup: CDR1 LNHNV, CDR2 YYDKDF (reference sequence). The V and J ends lost 5 bases and 4 bases respectively, with 11 bases between them. CDR3 region: CATSVLRGTGELFF. The CDR3 DNA reads as TGTGCCACCAGCGTATTAAGGGGCACCGGGGAGCTGTTTTTT. Supplemented by reference TRBV15 and TRBJ2-2, the full variable domain reads DAMVIQNPRYQVTQFGKPVTLSCSQTLNHNVMYWYQQKSSQAPKLLFHYYDKDFNNEADTPDNFQSRRPNTSFCFLDIRSPGLGDTAMYLCATSVLRGTGELFFGEGSRLTVL.

The V call is TRBV25-1, the J call TRBJ2-7; unclear D gene. Trimming shortened V by 5 bases and J by 1 base, and 12 bases separated the two germline ends. The CDR3 loop spans 14 amino acids. The germline CDR1 and CDR2 sequences are MGHDK and SYGVNS. Here the CDR3 reads CASSNLGPSYEQYF. The CDR3 DNA reads TGTGCCAGCAGTAATCTTGGACCTTCCTACGAGCAGTACTTC.

V gene TRBV13 combines with J gene TRBJ1-1; 10 bases align to TRBD1. V was clipped by 5 bases and J by 7 bases; unmatched bases: 10. CDR1 PRHDT and CDR2 FYEKMQ come from the germline V gene (reference sequence). The CDR3 spans 15 residues. The CDR3 coding sequence is TGTGCCAGCAGCCCACCGGACAGGGGGAATCTTGAAGCTTTCTTT. The encoded protein is CASSPPDRGNLEAFF.

The V and J genes are TRBV4-1 and TRBJ1-4; D is unresolved. The CDR3 totals 14 residues. Deletions cut 4 bases from V and 8 bases from J, with 14 bases between. Germline V gene lookup returns CDR1 MGHRA and CDR2 YSYEKL. CDR3 coding DNA: TGCGCCAGCAGCCTAAGGACGGCAGGCGAAAAACTGTTTTTT. The encoded protein is CASSLRTAGEKLFF.

The chain links TRBV5-6 to TRBJ2-1; 9 nucleotides agree with TRBD2. There are 15 residues in the CDR3. V lost 0 bases and J lost 6; bases outside the gene matches: 4. Germline V gives CDR1 SGHDT, CDR2 YYEEEE. The CDR3, as DNA: TGTGCCAGCAGCTTGGGTAAGCGGGAGGTCAATGAGCAGTTCTTC. It yields the protein CASSLGKREVNEQFF.

The chain links TRBV27 to TRBJ2-1; D not resolved. This CDR3 region has 12 residues. Per germline, CDR1 MNHEY and CDR2 SMNVEV (reference sequence). V shed 4 bases and J shed 4 bases, with 5 bases lying between them. The CDR3 DNA follows: TGTGCCAGCAGTTCAGGTTACAATGAGCAGTTCTTC. It specifies CASSSGYNEQFF.

On this clone: The sample contains more than one DNA sequence encoding this CDR3. The V call is TRBV4-1, the J call TRBJ2-7; 7 bases line up with TRBD2. The CDR3 consists of 16 residues. Germline CDR1 reads MGHRA; CDR2 reads YSYEKL. V dropped 0 bases and J dropped 0; count of bases not matched to a gene: 5. The CDR3 loop is CASSQDGSGRSYEQYF. The CDR3 DNA is TGCGCCAGCAGCCAAGATGGTAGCGGGCGCTCCTACGAGCAGTACTTC.

The chain carries TRBV21-1 and TRBJ1-5. TRBV21-1 is flagged as a pseudogene. This CDR3 spans 16 amino acids. CDR3 sequence reads: CASSKAGFGGNQPQHF. Here the CDR3 DNA reads TGTGCCAGCAGCAAAGCAGGGTTTGGGGGAAATCAGCCCCAGCATTTT.

The chain is built from TRBV9 and TRBJ1-1; D gene uncertain. Per germline, CDR1 SGDLS and CDR2 YYNGEE. This CDR3 spans 16 amino acids. Trimming cost V 6 bases and J 1 base, with 19 bases left between them. CDR3 sequence reads: CASKSDDGSWNTEAFF. DNA of the CDR3: TGTGCCAGCAAATCCGATGATGGCAGCTGGAACACTGAAGCTTTCTTT.

This rearrangement joins TRBV11-2 to TRBJ2-1; 7 bases are a match to TRBD2. The ends lost 1 base at V and 9 bases at J; junction bases unmatched: 9. CDR1 is SGHAT and CDR2 is FQNNGV in the germline V gene. The CDR3 length is 15 residues. The CDR3 region has the DNA TGTGCCAGCAGCTTAGCATCCGGGACTAAGTTTGAGCAGTTCTTC. This translates into CASSLASGTKFEQFF. Full variable domain (rest looked up from reference TRBV11-2 and TRBJ2-1): EAGVAQSPRYKIIEKRQSVAFWCNPISGHATLYWYQQILGQGPKLLIQFQNNGVVDDSQLPKDRFSAERLKGVDSTLKIQPAKLEDSAVYLCASSLASGTKFEQFFGPGTRLTVL.

V is TRBV19 and J is TRBJ2-3; 8 nucleotides match TRBD1. This CDR3 has 15 residues. V lost 9 bases, J lost 3 bases, and 11 bases stayed unmatched. Germline V CDR1 and CDR2: LNHDA, SQIVND (reference sequence). The CDR3 sequence: CASESVTGDTDTQYF. In DNA, the CDR3 is TGTGCCAGCGAGAGTGTGACAGGGGATACAGATACGCAGTATTTT.

The rearrangement uses TRBV4-2 and TRBJ2-7, with D perhaps TRBD1 (6 bases). The V gene lost 1 base and the J gene lost 6 bases, with 13 bases spanning the gap. Germline lookup yields CDR1 LGHNA and CDR2 YNFKEQ. This CDR3 is built from 14 residues. The CDR3 loop reads CASSQVGGSGEQYF. Here the CDR3 DNA reads TGTGCCAGCAGCCAAGTTGGGGGCTCTGGCGAGCAGTACTTC.

The rearrangement joins TRBV11-2 to TRBJ2-1, with D uncertain. Deletions cut 0 bases from V and 10 bases from J, with 7 bases between. The germline CDR1 and CDR2 sequences are SGHAT and FQNNGV. The CDR3 runs to 12 residues. CDR3 nucleotide sequence: TGTGCCAGCAGCTTAGATCCCAGGGAGCAGTTCTTC. Translating gives CASSLDPREQFF.

The V gene is TRBV10-3, the J gene TRBJ2-3, with TRBD1 as a possible D gene (5 bases). Trimming cost V 0 bases and J 0 bases, with 10 bases left between them. The CDR3 length is 16 residues. Germline CDR1 and CDR2: ENHRY and SYGVKD. The CDR3 sequence: CAISESLQVSTDTQYF. The CDR3 region has the DNA TGTGCCATCAGTGAGTCGTTACAGGTTAGCACAGATACGCAGTATTTT.

This rearrangement joins TRBV9 to TRBJ2-3, with 8 bases fitting TRBD2. The germline gives CDR1 SGDLS, CDR2 YYNGEE. The CDR3 has 17 residues. Germline trimming cut 4 bases from V and 2 bases from J; bases unmatched to any gene: 12. CDR3 residues: CASSPGGGWNPTDTQYF. The CDR3, as DNA: TGTGCCAGCAGCCCCGGGGGGGGGTGGAATCCCACAGATACGCAGTATTTT.

This clone showed up just a few times. The chain's CDR3 is CASSIPGRDDQPQHF. The CDR3 coding sequence is TGTGCCAGTAGTATACCGGGACGGGATGATCAGCCCCAGCATTTT. This sequence joins TRBV19 and TRBJ1-5, with a possible D match to TRBD1 (5 bases). Deletions cut 2 bases from V and 5 bases from J, with 13 bases between. Looked up from germline, CDR1 is LNHDA and CDR2 is SQIVND (reference sequence). The CDR3 is 15 residues long.

The chain links TRBV5-1 to TRBJ1-6; unclear D gene. V was cut by 0 bases and J by 4 bases, with 5 bases left in between. CDR1 and CDR2 (germline): SGHRS, YFSETQ. The CDR3 loop spans 14 amino acids. As DNA, the CDR3 is TGCGCCAGCAGCTTGGGAGATTATAATTCACCCCTCCACTTT. Amino acid sequence: CASSLGDYNSPLHF.

The gene calls are TRBV23-1 and TRBJ2-4; D possibly matches TRBD1 or TRBD2 (6 bases each). TRBV23-1 is treated as an ORF (open reading frame) with a function not yet certain. Trimming left V 2 bases short and J 0 bases short, with 11 bases between. This CDR3 is 16 amino acids long. The CDR3 sequence: CASSQKGGPAKNIQYF. The DNA for the CDR3 is TGCGCCAGCAGTCAAAAGGGGGGTCCAGCCAAAAACATTCAGTACTTC.

This rearrangement joins TRBV11-2 to TRBJ2-1, with D maybe TRBD2 (6 bases). The germline V and J ends were trimmed by 1 base and 5 bases, with 9 bases remaining between them. This CDR3 is built from 14 residues. Looked up from germline, CDR1 is SGHAT and CDR2 is FQNNGV. The DNA for the CDR3 is TGTGCCAGCAGCTTAGTGGGAGGCGACAATGAGCAGTTCTTC. It yields the protein CASSLVGGDNEQFF.

Turning to this clone: A read error may account for a junction end that differs from germline. This rearrangement joins TRBV27 to TRBJ2-3, with TRBD1 matching 7 bases. CDR1 and CDR2 from the germline V gene are MNHEY and SMNVEV (reference sequence). CDR3 length: 16 residues. CDR3 protein: CASSQPRKGATDTQYF. The CDR3 nucleotides read TGTGCCAGCAGTCAACCAAGAAAGGGGGCCACAGATACACAGTATTTT.

The chain links TRBV21-1 to TRBJ2-7; no DNA check was done on the table's D call, TRBD1. TRBV21-1 has pseudogene status. This CDR3 comprises 14 residues. CDR3 sequence reads: CALLCGRGPHEQYF. CDR3 in DNA: TGTGCCTTATTATGCGGCAGGGGGCCCCACGAGCAGTACTTC.

The rearrangement joins TRBV27 to TRBJ1-1; unclear D gene. The CDR3 has 13 amino acids. From germline, CDR1 is MNHEY and CDR2 SMNVEV (reference sequence). The ends were cut back, 0 bases at V and 5 bases at J, with 7 bases in the middle. CDR3 in DNA: TGTGCCAGCAGTTTATCGGGTTTGACTGAAGCTTTCTTT. Its protein is CASSLSGLTEAFF.